These 20 T cell receptor beta chains came from one sample sequenced in a study of sequential checkpoint blockade in melanoma. The method was immunoSEQ multiplex PCR; TCRdb's version includes in-frame clones alone and lacks a portion of them. The sample has some 35,000 clones, over 75% seen once; the top ten hold around 12%. Specified treatment: randomized to nivolumab then ipilimumab (arm A) or the reverse (arm B). The material sequenced was CD8+ T cells sorted from blood (inferred from file names), taken from a patient given nivolumab and ipilimumab in sequence. All receptors derive from a human donor with melanoma.

The chain combines TRBV27 with TRBJ1-1; 7 nucleotides align to TRBD1. CDR3 length: 16 residues. Trimming took 2 bases from V and 3 from J; bases not matched to a gene: 9. The V gene's germline CDR1 is MNHEY and CDR2 SMNVEV (reference sequence). The CDR3 loop reads CASSLMWGTADTEAFF. CDR3 sequence (DNA): TGTGCCAGCAGTTTAATGTGGGGGACAGCTGACACTGAAGCTTTCTTT.

This chain uses TRBV11-1 with TRBJ2-5; 8 bases are shared with TRBD1. The DNA end lines up better with TRBJ2-7; the J call may be wrong. The CDR3 spans 13 residues. CDR1 SGHAT and CDR2 FQDESV come from the germline V gene (reference sequence). CDR3 DNA sequence: TGTGCCAGCAGTCAAACAGGGGGCTACGAGCAGTACTTC. It specifies CASSQTGGYEQYF.

CDR3 coding DNA: TGTGCCAGTAGTATCAGGGGAGCTAACTATGGCTACACCTTC. Its translation: CASSIRGANYGYTF. The V call is TRBV19, the J call TRBJ1-2; maybe TRBD1 (6 bases). V was shortened by 3 bases and J by 0 bases, with 8 bases between the two germline ends. CDR3 length: 14 residues. CDR1 and CDR2 from the germline V gene are LNHDA and SQIVND (reference sequence).

This clone was seen more than once but under ten times. The chain employs TRBV7-6 and TRBJ2-5, with 7 positions matching TRBD2. The V gene's germline CDR1 is SGHVS and CDR2 FNYEAQ. The CDR3 loop spans 18 amino acids. The V gene end was trimmed by 4 bases and the J gene end by 2 bases; junction bases not matched to a gene: 16. The CDR3 sequence: CASSSPRGGSYSQETQYF. DNA for the CDR3: TGTGCCAGCAGCTCCCCCCGAGGCGGGAGCTATTCTCAAGAGACCCAGTACTTC.

This chain connects TRBV7-9 to TRBJ2-7; perhaps TRBD2 as D (6 bases). The V end lost 4 bases, the J end lost 7 bases, and 11 bases lay between the germline ends. Germline CDR1 is SEHNR and CDR2 is FQNEAQ (reference sequence). The length of the CDR3 is 12 residues. In DNA, the CDR3 is TGTGCCAGCAGCTCTGCTGGGAGGGAGCAGTACGTC. Protein sequence: CASSSAGREQYV.

The V gene is TRBV9, the J gene TRBJ2-1; 13 positions match TRBD2. Germline lookup yields CDR1 SGDLS and CDR2 YYNGEE. Germline trimming cut 2 bases from V and 5 bases from J; bases unmatched to any gene: 7. This CDR3 contains 17 residues. CDR3 DNA sequence: TGTGCCAGCAGCGTTCTTCCTGGACTAGCGGGAGACAATGAGCAGTTCTTC. The encoded protein is CASSVLPGLAGDNEQFF.

The genes are TRBV27 and TRBJ2-1; TRBD2 matches at 10 bases. J gave up 9 bases and V 4 bases, and 12 bases lay outside the gene matches. Germline CDR1 reads MNHEY; CDR2 reads SMNVEV (reference sequence). This CDR3 has 16 residues. CDR3 sequence reads: CASSSKREGLMGEQFF. The CDR3 coding sequence is TGTGCCAGCAGTTCGAAGCGGGAGGGCCTAATGGGTGAGCAGTTCTTC.

The chain links TRBV4-2 to TRBJ2-2, with a tentative D call TRBD2 (5 bases). The CDR3 length is 15 residues. Germline CDR1 is LGHNA and CDR2 is YNFKEQ. V lost 0 bases, J lost 7 bases, and 12 bases lay in between. CDR3 loop: CASSQERGIGGELFF. DNA for the CDR3: TGTGCCAGCAGCCAAGAACGGGGTATTGGCGGGGAGCTGTTTTTT.

The rearrangement uses TRBV30 and TRBJ1-2; D not resolved. Trimming pared 3 bases from V and 4 bases from J, leaving 12 bases between. Germline CDR1 reads GTSNPN; CDR2 reads SVGIG (reference sequence). This CDR3 region has 13 residues. The CDR3 DNA reads as TGTGCCTGGAGGGAGGTTGAGTCCTATGGCTACACCTTC. It is translated as CAWREVESYGYTF.

The chain employs TRBV27 and TRBJ2-3; no reliable D call. CDR1 MNHEY and CDR2 SMNVEV come from the germline V gene (reference sequence). The CDR3 sequence is 16 residues long. The V end was cut by 1 base, the J end by 1 base, with 12 bases between. This chain's CDR3 is CASSLLESWGTDTQYF. CDR3 nucleotide sequence: TGTGCCAGCAGTTTATTGGAGAGTTGGGGCACAGATACGCAGTATTTT.

The rearrangement links TRBV5-1 to TRBJ2-7, with 8 bases lining up with TRBD2. The CDR3 spans 17 residues. Trimming removed 4 bases from V and 2 bases from J; junction bases left unmatched: 14. Germline CDR1 is SGHRS and CDR2 is YFSETQ. CDR3 in DNA: TGCGCCAGCAGCATATCTCTGAGCGGGAGTAGTACCTACGAGCAGTACTTC. Translated: CASSISLSGSSTYEQYF.

The chain has TRBV7-6 and TRBJ1-2, with 7 bases identical to TRBD1. V lost 5 bases and J lost 3; bases outside the gene matches: 9. The germline V gene encodes CDR1 SGHVS and CDR2 FNYEAQ. The CDR3 contains 15 residues. The CDR3: CASSPRDRVDYGYTF. CDR3 DNA sequence: TGTGCCAGCAGCCCCCGAGACAGGGTAGACTATGGCTACACCTTC.

J is TRBJ1-1 and V is TRBV5-4; maybe TRBD1 (5 bases). Germline V CDR1 and CDR2: SGHNT, YYREEE (reference sequence). The ends were cut back, 2 bases at V and 1 base at J, with 9 bases in the middle. The CDR3 extends over 14 amino acids. CDR3 DNA sequence: TGTGCCAGCAGCTTCGGGGGTGGGAACACTGAAGCTTTCTTT. Translation gives CASSFGGGNTEAFF.

V and J are TRBV6-1 and TRBJ2-7, with D maybe TRBD1 (5 bases). Germline CDR1 reads MNHNS; CDR2 reads SASEGT. This CDR3 has 13 amino acids. Trimming took off 3 bases at V and 1 base at J, with 7 bases between the two ends. CDR3 sequence reads: CASSEGPSYEQYF. CDR3 nucleotides: TGTGCCAGCAGTGAGGGGCCGTCCTACGAGCAGTACTTC.

This clone appeared a few times. This chain links TRBV9 with TRBJ1-2; D ambiguous. CDR3 length: 15 residues. Between the trimmed V and J ends, which lost 6 bases and 6 bases, there was a span of 21 bases. CDR1 SGDLS and CDR2 YYNGEE come from the germline V gene. CDR3 in amino acids: CASTRSAGVGDGYTF. The CDR3 DNA is TGTGCCAGCACCCGATCGGCGGGCGTCGGAGATGGCTACACCTTC. Full variable domain (outside the CDR3, taken from reference TRBV9 and TRBJ1-2): DSGVTQTPKHLITATGQRVTLRCSPRSGDLSVYWYQQSLDQGLQFLIQYYNGEERAKGNILERFSAQQFPDLHSELNLSSLELGDSALYFCASTRSAGVGDGYTFGSGTRLTVV.

The J gene is TRBJ2-7, the V gene TRBV11-3; 9 bases agree with TRBD2. Germline trimming cut 3 bases from V and 4 bases from J; bases unmatched to any gene: 13. CDR1 and CDR2 from the germline V gene are SGHNT and YENEEA. CDR3 length: 17 residues. In DNA form, the CDR3 reads TGTGCCAGCAGCTTCCCCCAGGGACTAGCCCTGAATTACGAGCAGTACGTC. Its protein is CASSFPQGLALNYEQYV.

The chain recombines TRBV28 with TRBJ1-5; D is perhaps TRBD1 (5 bases). Germline assignment: CDR1 MDHEN and CDR2 SYDVKM. The CDR3 is made up of 14 amino acids. The V gene lost 5 bases and the J gene lost 5 bases, with 13 bases spanning the gap. This CDR3 is CASSTVTGYQPQHF. In nucleotides, the CDR3 is TGTGCCAGCAGTACCGTCACAGGTTATCAGCCCCAGCATTTT.

The rearrangement joins TRBV29-1 to TRBJ2-2, with D possibly being TRBD2 (5 bases). The CDR3 covers 12 residues. CDR1 SQVTM and CDR2 ANQGSEA come from the germline V gene. V dropped 8 bases and J dropped 5 bases, with 12 bases sitting between them. CDR3 coding DNA: TGCAGCCTGAGGGATGGGACCGGGGAGCTGTTTTTT. Residues: CSLRDGTGELFF.

V and J are TRBV18 and TRBJ2-4; D is undetermined. The ends were cut back, 2 bases at V and 8 bases at J, with 16 bases in the middle. The germline gives CDR1 KGHSH, CDR2 LQKENI. The length of the CDR3 is 15 residues. In DNA, the CDR3 is TGTGCCAGCTCACCAGGGTGGGCTCTCTTGGACATTCAGTACTTC. Its protein is CASSPGWALLDIQYF.

The sample holds one count of this clone. The CDR3 sequence: CSVEGRKSYNEQFF. The CDR3, as DNA: TGCAGCGTTGAGGGGAGGAAGTCCTACAATGAGCAGTTCTTC. The rearrangement joins TRBV29-1 to TRBJ2-1; possible D gene TRBD2, 6 bases. The CDR3 extends over 14 amino acids. Germline V CDR1 and CDR2: SQVTM, ANQGSEA. V was trimmed by 3 bases and J by 1 base, leaving 10 bases between them.